The sequence of this T cell receptor (beta chain) was determined in a study of T cell repertoires in cytomegalovirus infection. Study-wide context: It was the public TCR beta signatures that indicated both CMV infection and matching HLA type.

V lost 2 bases to trimming and J lost 6 bases, with 8 bases between them. The CDR3 has 13 residues. Per germline, CDR1 MGHRA and CDR2 YSYEKL. Points from the study as a whole: Cumulative public TCR beta family frequency identified carriers of CMV plus the relevant HLA. HLA-C-restricted TCR beta clonotypes specific for CMV led the ex vivo response.

TCRdb re-derived calls from the reads in MiXCR, one entry per CDR3 protein. This repertoire shows around 530,000 distinct CDR3 sequences, approximately 26% found once; its top ten account for 13%. Of note for this clonotype: The target antigen is unknown.

Sequenced sample: PBMCs. V is TRBV4-1 and J is TRBJ2-1; D might be TRBD2 (5 bases). The TCR comes from a human donor in good health (CMV status not recorded). Some clones in this sample may be carry-over from other donors' samples. CDR3 sequence reads: CASSQPLGNEQFF. Written as DNA, the CDR3 is TGCGCCAGCAGCCAACCACTAGGCAATGAGCAGTTCTTC.